The 27 T cell receptor beta chains in this list originate from one sample, sequenced in a study of shared clonotypes between healthy human individuals. Produced via immunoSEQ multiplex PCR; TCRdb's table is partial and in-frame only. Among approximately 1,000,000 clones, around three quarters were seen once, and the ten largest hold about 0.52%. Sample: memory CD4+ T cells from PBMCs. Regarding subset: CD45RA-negative fraction. These receptors were collected from a man between 18 and 35 years old in good health. Some clones in this sample may be carry-over from other donors' samples.

The chain carries TRBV7-2 and TRBJ2-3; D is unclear. The V gene's germline CDR1 is SGHTA and CDR2 FQGNSA. CDR3 length: 13 amino acids. The ends were cut back, 5 bases at V and 0 bases at J, with 6 bases in the middle. CDR3 sequence: CASSPGSTDTQYF. In DNA, the CDR3 is TGTGCCAGCAGCCCCGGAAGCACAGATACGCAGTATTTT.

The genes are TRBV27 and TRBJ2-7; the D call may be TRBD1 or TRBD2 (6 bases each). The CDR3 runs to 15 residues. Trimming took off 3 bases at V and 2 bases at J, with 14 bases between the two ends. Germline CDR1 is MNHEY and CDR2 is SMNVEV (reference sequence). In DNA, the CDR3 is TGTGCCAGCAGTTTTTTAGGGGGAGGCCCCTACGAGCAGTACTTC. Amino acids: CASSFLGGGPYEQYF.

This chain joins TRBV7-9 and TRBJ2-7; 7 nucleotides match TRBD1. The CDR3 consists of 16 residues. In germline, CDR1 is SEHNR, CDR2 FQNEAQ (reference sequence). V gave up 4 bases and J gave up 3 bases; unmatched junction bases: 12. Written as DNA, the CDR3 is TGTGCCAGCAGCTCGAGAGGGGGCGACGGTGACTACGAGCAGTACTTC. Protein product: CASSSRGGDGDYEQYF.

The chain joins TRBV6-1 to TRBJ2-3; 7 bases are shared with TRBD2. The V gene end was trimmed by 3 bases and the J gene end by 6 bases; junction bases not matched to a gene: 6. The germline V gene has CDR1 MNHNS and CDR2 SASEGT. The CDR3 length is 14 residues. CDR3 nucleotide sequence: TGTGCCAGCAGTGAGCTTGCGGGAGAGGATACGCAGTATTTT. Translated: CASSELAGEDTQYF.

The chain joins TRBV25-1 to TRBJ2-7; D might be TRBD1 (6 bases). Trimming took off 4 bases at V and 4 bases at J, with 11 bases between the two ends. This CDR3 has 13 amino acids. Germline V gene lookup returns CDR1 MGHDK and CDR2 SYGVNS. The CDR3 nucleotides read TGTGCCAGCAGTGCACAGGGCCTTTACGAGCAGTACTTC. Translated: CASSAQGLYEQYF.

V gene TRBV7-9 combines with J gene TRBJ2-7; D is tentatively TRBD1 or TRBD2 (5 bases each). The germline V and J ends were trimmed by 5 bases and 2 bases, with 13 bases remaining between them. Germline CDR1 SEHNR, CDR2 FQNEAQ (reference sequence). The CDR3 runs to 14 residues. The DNA for the CDR3 is TGTGCCAGCAGCCGGGACCCCCAAACCTACGAGCAGTACTTC. Amino acid sequence: CASSRDPQTYEQYF.

In its sample, this clone was seen many times. The V and J genes are TRBV19 and TRBJ2-2; 11 nucleotides match TRBD2. Trimming at V came to 3 bases and at J to 1 base, leaving 1 base not matched to a gene. Germline-derived CDR1 and CDR2 are LNHDA and SQIVND (reference sequence). The length of the CDR3 is 16 residues. CDR3 sequence (DNA): TGTGCCAGTAGTATTACTAGCGGGGGGAACACCGGGGAGCTGTTTTTT. Translation: CASSITSGGNTGELFF.

In its sample, this clone was seen a few times. The gene calls are TRBV13 and TRBJ2-1; D possibly corresponds to TRBD2 (6 bases). The CDR3 is 15 residues long. Trimming took 1 base from V and 2 from J, leaving 9 bases between them. From germline, CDR1 is PRHDT and CDR2 FYEKMQ (reference sequence). In DNA, the CDR3 is TGTGCCAGCAGCTTAGAGGGACTGACCTACAATGAGCAGTTCTTC. This encodes CASSLEGLTYNEQFF.

The chain carries TRBV5-1 and TRBJ1-1, with D possibly being TRBD1 (5 bases). This CDR3 spans 16 amino acids. Germline V gene lookup returns CDR1 SGHRS and CDR2 YFSETQ. The germline V and J ends were trimmed by 0 bases and 2 bases, with 14 bases remaining between them. This CDR3 reads CASSLGSRQKNTEAFF. For the CDR3, the DNA is TGCGCCAGCAGCTTGGGATCAAGACAGAAAAACACTGAAGCTTTCTTT.

The CDR3 spells CASSETLEFPTYGYTF. The CDR3 region has the DNA TGTGCCAGCAGCGAGACACTGGAATTTCCGACCTATGGCTACACCTTC. This rearrangement joins TRBV9 to TRBJ1-2; D remains unclear. The CDR3 contains 16 residues. CDR1 is SGDLS and CDR2 is YYNGEE in the germline V gene. V was pared by 3 bases and J by 4 bases, with 19 bases between.

The CDR3 DNA reads TGTGCCAGCCAGGGGGCCTACAATGAGCAGTTCTTC. Translating gives CASQGAYNEQFF. The chain carries TRBV6-6 and TRBJ2-1; 7 nucleotides match TRBD1. With V trimmed by 8 bases and J by 2 bases, 0 bases remained unmatched. The germline CDR1 and CDR2 sequences are MNHNY and SVGAGI (reference sequence). This CDR3 is 12 amino acids long.

This clone turned up a few times. The chain has TRBV28 and TRBJ2-7; possible D gene TRBD2, 5 bases. Trimming left V 5 bases short and J 3 bases short, with 14 bases between. Germline-derived CDR1 and CDR2 are MDHEN and SYDVKM. This CDR3 has 14 residues. The CDR3 loop reads CASSGLAALYEQYF. The CDR3 DNA sequence: TGTGCCAGCAGTGGGCTAGCAGCCCTCTACGAGCAGTACTTC. The full variable domain, in which reference TRBV28 and TRBJ2-7 provide the parts outside the CDR3, is DVKVTQSSRYLVKRTGEKVFLECVQDMDHENMFWYRQDPGLGLRLIYFSYDVKMKEKGDIPEGYSVSREKKERFSLILESASTNQTSMYLCASSGLAALYEQYFGPGTRLTVT.

Comments on this clone: Other nucleotide sequences in the sample specify the same CDR3. The CDR3 DNA reads TGTGCCAGCAGCTTCGGGACAGGGTACAATGAGCAGTTCTTC. Its translation: CASSFGTGYNEQFF. This rearrangement joins TRBV7-9 to TRBJ2-1; 9 bases agree with TRBD1. Germline CDR1 is SEHNR and CDR2 is FQNEAQ (reference sequence). V shed 3 bases and J 4 bases; nucleotides not matched to a gene: 1. This CDR3 is 14 amino acids long.

The J gene is TRBJ2-1, the V gene TRBV5-1; a possible D gene is TRBD2 (5 bases). The germline V gene encodes CDR1 SGHRS and CDR2 YFSETQ. The CDR3 spans 15 residues. Deletions cut 4 bases from V and 8 bases from J, with 19 bases between. As DNA, the CDR3 is TGCGCCAGCAGCCTTAGCAGGCGGGCGGGCGATGAGCAGTTCTTC. It yields the protein CASSLSRRAGDEQFF.

The genes are TRBV27 and TRBJ2-3, with 9 nucleotides matching TRBD1. The CDR3 extends over 16 amino acids. Trimming cost V 2 bases and J 3 bases; bases outside gene matches: 6. Germline CDR1 MNHEY, CDR2 SMNVEV (reference sequence). CDR3 DNA: TGTGCCAGCAGTTTACTCCCGGGACAGGGTACAGATACGCAGTATTTT. Translation: CASSLLPGQGTDTQYF.

The chain links TRBV5-1 to TRBJ2-5; D not resolved. Germline values: CDR1 SGHRS, CDR2 YFSETQ. Trimming removed 0 bases from V and 9 bases from J, with 15 bases in between. The length of the CDR3 is 14 residues. The CDR3 loop reads CASSLELGYGSQYF. DNA of the CDR3: TGCGCCAGCAGCTTGGAGCTCGGGTACGGTTCCCAGTACTTC.

The CDR3 spells CASSLRSEQFF. The CDR3 nucleotides are TGTGCCAGCAGCTTACGGAGTGAGCAGTTCTTC. This chain joins TRBV7-2 and TRBJ2-1; D is ambiguous. V lost 2 bases and J 9 bases, leaving 5 bases between the germline ends. This CDR3 has 11 amino acids. CDR1 SGHTA and CDR2 FQGNSA come from the germline V gene.

This clone has more than one count but fewer than ten. CDR3 protein: CAIKTSGAGIGKGNEQFF. CDR3 in DNA: TGTGCCATCAAAACTAGCGGAGCCGGGATTGGTAAGGGCAATGAGCAGTTCTTC. V and J are TRBV10-3 and TRBJ2-1; TRBD2 aligns across 8 bases. The CDR3 is made up of 18 amino acids. Unmatched junction bases numbered 20, after V lost 7 bases and J lost 6 bases. The germline V gene encodes CDR1 ENHRY and CDR2 SYGVKD.

Remarks on this clone: The sample holds other DNA sequences that translate to the same CDR3. The gene calls are TRBV10-1 and TRBJ2-7, with a possible D match to TRBD2 (6 bases). Trimming took off 0 bases at V and 4 bases at J, with 13 bases between the two ends. Looked up from germline, CDR1 is WNHNN and CDR2 is SYGVQD (reference sequence). The length of the CDR3 is 15 residues. CDR3 bases: TGCGCCAGCAGTGAGTCGGTACTAGCAGGGTACGAGCAGTACTTC. Translation: CASSESVLAGYEQYF.

The genes are TRBV6-5 and TRBJ2-1; D ambiguous. The V gene's germline CDR1 is MNHEY and CDR2 SVGAGI. The CDR3 is 14 residues long. V lost 7 bases and J lost 3, with 13 bases in between. The CDR3 DNA follows: TGTGCCAGCACTCCGGCAGGCCGCTACAATGAGCAGTTCTTC. It translates to CASTPAGRYNEQFF.

This chain links TRBV7-3 with TRBJ1-5, with 8 bases that match TRBD1. Germline assignment: CDR1 SGHTA and CDR2 FQGTGA. The CDR3 covers 15 residues. V gave up 5 bases and J gave up 4 bases; unmatched junction bases: 7. In DNA, the CDR3 is TGTGCCAGCAGCCCCAGGACAGGGCCAAATCAGCCCCAGCATTTT. Its translation is CASSPRTGPNQPQHF.

The chain is built from TRBV18 and TRBJ1-2; D is uncertain. V shed 5 bases and J shed 1 base, with 5 bases lying between them. Germline V CDR1 and CDR2: KGHSH, LQKENI. The CDR3 totals 12 residues. This CDR3 reads CASSTVNYGYTF. The CDR3, as DNA: TGTGCCAGCTCAACAGTTAACTATGGCTACACCTTC.

The gene calls are TRBV30 and TRBJ2-5; D gene unclear. The length of the CDR3 is 12 residues. Germline lookup yields CDR1 GTSNPN and CDR2 SVGIG (reference sequence). Trimming pared 3 bases from V and 1 base from J, leaving 6 bases between. The CDR3 is CAWRYLQETQYF. DNA of the CDR3: TGTGCCTGGAGGTACCTCCAAGAGACCCAGTACTTC. Complete variable domain (other parts from reference TRBV30 and TRBJ2-5): SQTIHQWPATLVQPVGSPLSLECTVEGTSNPNLYWYRQAAGRGLQLLFYSVGIGQISSEVPQNLSASRPQDRQFILSSKKLLLSDSGFYLCAWRYLQETQYFGPGTRLLVL.

The sample holds a few counts of this clone. The CDR3 loop reads CASRMYTGAYNEKLFF. CDR3 DNA sequence: TGTGCCAGCAGGATGTACACAGGGGCGTATAATGAAAAACTGTTTTTT. J is TRBJ1-4 and V is TRBV6-6, with 7 bases matching TRBD1. The CDR3 consists of 16 residues. V lost 6 bases to trimming and J lost 4 bases; unmatched junction nucleotides: 11. Germline values: CDR1 MNHNY, CDR2 SVGAGI (reference sequence).

The chain links TRBV7-9 to TRBJ1-1; D unclear. CDR1 is SEHNR, CDR2 FQNEAQ, per germline (reference sequence). The V gene lost 5 bases and the J gene lost 6 bases, with 13 bases spanning the gap. The CDR3 spans 13 residues. In DNA form, the CDR3 reads TGTGCCAGCAGCCTTCAAGCCGACGCTGAAGCTTTCTTT. The encoded protein is CASSLQADAEAFF.

This rearrangement joins TRBV4-3 to TRBJ2-1; D is uncertain. V shed 8 bases and J shed 4 bases, with 12 bases lying between them. Germline values: CDR1 LGHNA, CDR2 YSLEER. The CDR3 totals 13 residues. In DNA, the CDR3 is TGCGCCAGCCGGGCCTTAGGGTACAATGAGCAGTTCTTC. Amino acid sequence: CASRALGYNEQFF.

The rearrangement joins TRBV28 to TRBJ2-7, with 15 bases identical to TRBD2. Unmatched junction bases numbered 13, after V lost 6 bases and J lost 4 bases. The CDR3 extends over 18 amino acids. Germline CDR1 is MDHEN and CDR2 is SYDVKM. CDR3 nucleotide sequence: TGTGCCAGCAGCCCATGGACTAGCGGGAGGGCCGGGTCTTACGAGCAGTACTTC. It yields the protein CASSPWTSGRAGSYEQYF.